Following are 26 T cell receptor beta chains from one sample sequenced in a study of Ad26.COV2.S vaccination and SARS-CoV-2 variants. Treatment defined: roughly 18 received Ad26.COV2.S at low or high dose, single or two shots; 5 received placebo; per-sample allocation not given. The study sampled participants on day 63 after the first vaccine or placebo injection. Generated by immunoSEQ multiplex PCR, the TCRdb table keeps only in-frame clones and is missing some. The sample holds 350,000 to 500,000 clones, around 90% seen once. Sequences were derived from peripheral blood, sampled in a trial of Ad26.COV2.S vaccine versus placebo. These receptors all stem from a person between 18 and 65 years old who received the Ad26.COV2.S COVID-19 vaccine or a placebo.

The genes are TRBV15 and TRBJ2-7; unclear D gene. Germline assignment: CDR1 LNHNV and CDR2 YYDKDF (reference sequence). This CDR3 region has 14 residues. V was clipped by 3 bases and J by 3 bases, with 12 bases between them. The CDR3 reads CATSSDVGYYEQYF. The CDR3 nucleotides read TGTGCCACCAGCAGTGACGTCGGCTACTACGAGCAGTACTTC.

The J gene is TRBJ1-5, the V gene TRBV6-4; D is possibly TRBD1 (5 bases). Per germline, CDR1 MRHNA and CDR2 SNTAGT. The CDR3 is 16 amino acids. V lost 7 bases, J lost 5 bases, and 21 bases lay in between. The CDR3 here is CASIPSPGREHQPQHF. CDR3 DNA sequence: TGTGCCAGCATCCCCTCCCCCGGCAGGGAGCATCAGCCCCAGCATTTT.

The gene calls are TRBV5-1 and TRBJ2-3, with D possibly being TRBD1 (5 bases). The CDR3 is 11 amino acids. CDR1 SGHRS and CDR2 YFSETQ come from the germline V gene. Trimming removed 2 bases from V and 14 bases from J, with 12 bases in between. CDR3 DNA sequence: TGCGCCAGCAGCTTAGGGGCCCTCCTGTATTTT. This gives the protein CASSLGALLYF.

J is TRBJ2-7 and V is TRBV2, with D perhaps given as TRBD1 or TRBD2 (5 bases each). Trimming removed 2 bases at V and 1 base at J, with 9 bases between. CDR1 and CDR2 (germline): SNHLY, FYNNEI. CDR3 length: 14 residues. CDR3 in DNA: TGTGCCAGCAGTGAAAACTGGGGGTCCTACGAGCAGTACTTC. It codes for CASSENWGSYEQYF.

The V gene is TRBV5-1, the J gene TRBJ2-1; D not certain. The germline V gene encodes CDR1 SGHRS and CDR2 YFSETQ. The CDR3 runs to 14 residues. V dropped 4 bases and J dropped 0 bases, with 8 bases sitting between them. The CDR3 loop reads CASSISGSYNEQFF. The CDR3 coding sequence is TGCGCCAGCAGCATTTCGGGCTCCTACAATGAGCAGTTCTTC. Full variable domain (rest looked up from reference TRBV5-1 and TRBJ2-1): KAGVTQTPRYLIKTRGQQVTLSCSPISGHRSVSWYQQTPGQGLQFLFEYFSETQRNKGNFPGRFSGRQFSNSRSEMNVSTLELGDSALYLCASSISGSYNEQFFGPGTRLTVL.

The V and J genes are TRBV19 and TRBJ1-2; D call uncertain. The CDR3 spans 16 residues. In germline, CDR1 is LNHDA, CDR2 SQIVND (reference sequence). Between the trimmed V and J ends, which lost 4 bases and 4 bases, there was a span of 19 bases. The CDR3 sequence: CASSNGVAALLYGYTF. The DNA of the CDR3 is TGTGCCAGTAGTAACGGTGTGGCAGCCCTACTCTATGGCTACACCTTC.

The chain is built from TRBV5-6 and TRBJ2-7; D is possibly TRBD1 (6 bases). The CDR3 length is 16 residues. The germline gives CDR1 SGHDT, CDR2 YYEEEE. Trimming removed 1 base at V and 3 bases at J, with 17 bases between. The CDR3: CASSLPRTVGDYEQYF. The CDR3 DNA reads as TGTGCCAGCAGCTTGCCACGGACAGTGGGCGACTACGAGCAGTACTTC.

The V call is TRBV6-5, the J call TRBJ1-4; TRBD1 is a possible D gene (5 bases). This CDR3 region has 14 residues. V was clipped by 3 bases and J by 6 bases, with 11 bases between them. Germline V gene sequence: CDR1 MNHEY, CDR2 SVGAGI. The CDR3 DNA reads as TGTGCCAGCAGTTATGATGAGGGGTATGAAAAACTGTTTTTT. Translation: CASSYDEGYEKLFF.

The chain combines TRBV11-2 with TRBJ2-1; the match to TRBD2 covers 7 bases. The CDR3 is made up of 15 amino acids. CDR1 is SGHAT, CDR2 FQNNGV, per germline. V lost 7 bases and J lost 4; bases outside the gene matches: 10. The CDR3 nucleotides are TGTGCCAGCATCCCCTTCACGGGGGGTTACAATGAGCAGTTCTTC. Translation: CASIPFTGGYNEQFF.

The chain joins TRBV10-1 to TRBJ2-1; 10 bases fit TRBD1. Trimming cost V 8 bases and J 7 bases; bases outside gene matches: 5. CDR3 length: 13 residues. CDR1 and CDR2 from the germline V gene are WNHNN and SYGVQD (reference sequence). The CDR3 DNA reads TGCGCCAGCGGACAGGGGGGGGGTAATGAGCAGTTCTTC. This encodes CASGQGGGNEQFF.

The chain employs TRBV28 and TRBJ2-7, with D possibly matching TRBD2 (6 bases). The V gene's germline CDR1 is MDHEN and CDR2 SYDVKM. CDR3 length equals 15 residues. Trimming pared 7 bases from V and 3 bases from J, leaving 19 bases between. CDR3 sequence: CASNLAGTLHYEQYF. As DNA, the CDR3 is TGTGCCAGCAACCTGGCGGGGACTCTCCACTACGAGCAGTACTTC.

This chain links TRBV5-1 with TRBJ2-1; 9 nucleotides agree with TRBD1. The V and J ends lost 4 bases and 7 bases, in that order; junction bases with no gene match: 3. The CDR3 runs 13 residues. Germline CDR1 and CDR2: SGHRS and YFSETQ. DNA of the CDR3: TGCGCCAGCAGCATCGGACAGGGGAATGAGCAGTTCTTC. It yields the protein CASSIGQGNEQFF.

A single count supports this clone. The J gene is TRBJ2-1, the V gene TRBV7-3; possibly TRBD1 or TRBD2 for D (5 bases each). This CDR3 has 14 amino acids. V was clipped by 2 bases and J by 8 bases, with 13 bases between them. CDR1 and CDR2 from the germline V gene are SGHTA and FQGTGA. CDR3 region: CASSLVGAGDEQFF. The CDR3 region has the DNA TGTGCCAGCAGCTTAGTTGGGGCGGGCGATGAGCAGTTCTTC.

The CDR3 sequence is CATSRDDSQETQYF. The CDR3 DNA follows: TGTGCCACCAGCAGAGATGACAGTCAAGAGACCCAGTACTTC. The gene calls are TRBV15 and TRBJ2-5; the D gene is possibly TRBD1 (5 bases). V was cut by 0 bases and J by 2 bases, with 7 bases left in between. Germline CDR1 LNHNV, CDR2 YYDKDF (reference sequence). The CDR3 totals 14 residues.

CDR3 bases: TGTGCCAGCAGCCAAGTGTGGGCAAGGAACACTGAAGCTTTCTTT. It codes for CASSQVWARNTEAFF. The V gene is TRBV14, the J gene TRBJ1-1, with unresolved D. Germline CDR1 and CDR2: SGHDN and FVKESK. V lost 1 base to trimming and J lost 1 base, with 10 bases between them. The CDR3 runs to 15 residues.

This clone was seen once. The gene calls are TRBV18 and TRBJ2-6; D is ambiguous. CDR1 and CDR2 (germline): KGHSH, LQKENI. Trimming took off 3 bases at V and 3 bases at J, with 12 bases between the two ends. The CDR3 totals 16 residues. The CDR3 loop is CASSPIKAIGANVLTF. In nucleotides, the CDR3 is TGTGCCAGCTCACCCATTAAAGCGATTGGGGCCAACGTCCTGACTTTC. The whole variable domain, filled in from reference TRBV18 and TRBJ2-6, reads NAGVMQNPRHLVRRRGQEARLRCSPMKGHSHVYWYRQLPEEGLKFMVYLQKENIIDESGMPKERFSAEFPKEGPSILRIQQVVRGDSAAYFCASSPIKAIGANVLTFGAGSRLTVL.

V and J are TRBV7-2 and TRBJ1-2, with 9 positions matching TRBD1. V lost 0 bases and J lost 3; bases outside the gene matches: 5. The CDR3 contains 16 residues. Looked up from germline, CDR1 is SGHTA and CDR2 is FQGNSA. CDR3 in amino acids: CASSLAETGGHYGYTF. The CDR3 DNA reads TGTGCCAGCAGCTTAGCGGAGACAGGGGGTCACTATGGCTACACCTTC.

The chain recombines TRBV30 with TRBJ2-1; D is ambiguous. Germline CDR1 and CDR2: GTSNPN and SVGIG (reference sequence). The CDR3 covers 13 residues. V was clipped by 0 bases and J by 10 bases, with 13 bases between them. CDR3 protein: CAWSVRHSWEQFF. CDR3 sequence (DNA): TGTGCCTGGAGTGTCCGGCATTCATGGGAGCAGTTCTTC. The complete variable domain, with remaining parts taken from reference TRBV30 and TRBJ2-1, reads SQTIHQWPATLVQPVGSPLSLECTVEGTSNPNLYWYRQAAGRGLQLLFYSVGIGQISSEVPQNLSASRPQDRQFILSSKKLLLSDSGFYLCAWSVRHSWEQFFGPGTRLTVL.

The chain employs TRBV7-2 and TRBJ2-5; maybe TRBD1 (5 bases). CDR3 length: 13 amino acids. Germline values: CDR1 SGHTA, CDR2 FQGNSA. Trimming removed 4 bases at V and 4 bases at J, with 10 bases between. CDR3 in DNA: TGTGCCAGCAGCTATCAGGGCAGAGAGACCCAGTACTTC. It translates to CASSYQGRETQYF.

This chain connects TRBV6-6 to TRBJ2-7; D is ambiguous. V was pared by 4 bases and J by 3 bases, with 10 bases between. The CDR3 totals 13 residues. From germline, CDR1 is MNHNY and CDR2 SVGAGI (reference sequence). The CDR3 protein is CASSSDVNYEQYF. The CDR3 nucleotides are TGTGCCAGCAGTTCGGACGTGAACTACGAGCAGTACTTC.

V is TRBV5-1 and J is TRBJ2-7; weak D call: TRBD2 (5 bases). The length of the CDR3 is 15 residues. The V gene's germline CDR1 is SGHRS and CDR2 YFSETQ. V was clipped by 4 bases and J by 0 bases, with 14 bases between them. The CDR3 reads CASSLGSGYSYEQYF. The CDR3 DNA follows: TGCGCCAGCAGCCTTGGAAGCGGTTACTCCTACGAGCAGTACTTC. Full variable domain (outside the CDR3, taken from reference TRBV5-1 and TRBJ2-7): KAGVTQTPRYLIKTRGQQVTLSCSPISGHRSVSWYQQTPGQGLQFLFEYFSETQRNKGNFPGRFSGRQFSNSRSEMNVSTLELGDSALYLCASSLGSGYSYEQYFGPGTRLTVT.

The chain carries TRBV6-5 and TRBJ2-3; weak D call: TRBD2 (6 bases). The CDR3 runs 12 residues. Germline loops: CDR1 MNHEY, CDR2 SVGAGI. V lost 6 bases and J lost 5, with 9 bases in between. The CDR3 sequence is CASSKGGDTQYF. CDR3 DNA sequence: TGTGCCAGCAGCAAGGGAGGAGATACGCAGTATTTT.

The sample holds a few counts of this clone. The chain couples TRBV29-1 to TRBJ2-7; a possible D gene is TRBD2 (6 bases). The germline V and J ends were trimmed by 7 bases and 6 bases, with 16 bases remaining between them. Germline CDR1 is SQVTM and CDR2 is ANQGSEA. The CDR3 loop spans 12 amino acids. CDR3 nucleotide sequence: TGCAGCGGCAGCGGGTCCGGGGGCGAGCAGTACTTC. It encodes CSGSGSGGEQYF.

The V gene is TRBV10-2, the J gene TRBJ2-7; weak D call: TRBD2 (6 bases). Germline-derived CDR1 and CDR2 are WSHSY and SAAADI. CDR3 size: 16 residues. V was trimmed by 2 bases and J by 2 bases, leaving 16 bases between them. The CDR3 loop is CASSEVGGTPPYEQYF. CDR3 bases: TGCGCCAGCAGTGAGGTTGGGGGGACTCCACCCTACGAGCAGTACTTC.

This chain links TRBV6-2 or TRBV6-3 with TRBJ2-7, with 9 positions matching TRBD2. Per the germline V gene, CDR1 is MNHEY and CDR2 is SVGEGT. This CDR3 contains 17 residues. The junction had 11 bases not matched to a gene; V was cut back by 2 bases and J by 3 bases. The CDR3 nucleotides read TGTGCCAGCAGTTACCCGCTCTTAGCGGGAGTTCTCTACGAGCAGTACTTC. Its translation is CASSYPLLAGVLYEQYF.

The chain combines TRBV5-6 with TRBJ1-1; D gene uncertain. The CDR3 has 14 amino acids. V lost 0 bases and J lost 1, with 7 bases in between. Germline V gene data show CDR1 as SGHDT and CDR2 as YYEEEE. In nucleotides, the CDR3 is TGTGCCAGCAGCTTGGTTATTGGGAACACTGAAGCTTTCTTT. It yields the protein CASSLVIGNTEAFF. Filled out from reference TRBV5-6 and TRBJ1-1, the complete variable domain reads DAGVTQSPTHLIKTRGQQVTLRCSPKSGHDTVSWYQQALGQGPQFIFQYYEEEERQRGNFPDRFSGHQFPNYSSELNVNALLLGDSALYLCASSLVIGNTEAFFGQGTRLTVV.